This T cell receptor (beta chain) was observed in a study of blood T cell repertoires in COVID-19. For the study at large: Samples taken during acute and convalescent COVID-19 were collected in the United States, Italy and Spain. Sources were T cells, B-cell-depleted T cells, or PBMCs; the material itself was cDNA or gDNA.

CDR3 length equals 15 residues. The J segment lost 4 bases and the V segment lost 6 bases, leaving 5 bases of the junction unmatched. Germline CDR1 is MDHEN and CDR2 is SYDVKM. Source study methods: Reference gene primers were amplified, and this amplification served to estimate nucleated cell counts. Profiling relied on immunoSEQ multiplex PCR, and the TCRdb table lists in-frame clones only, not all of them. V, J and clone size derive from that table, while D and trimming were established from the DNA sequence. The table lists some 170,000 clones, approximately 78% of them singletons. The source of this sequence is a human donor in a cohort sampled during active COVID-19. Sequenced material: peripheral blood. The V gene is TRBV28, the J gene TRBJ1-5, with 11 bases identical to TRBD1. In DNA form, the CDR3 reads TGTGCCAGCAGACCGGGGACAGGGGGAAATCAGCCCCAGCATTTT. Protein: CASRPGTGGNQPQHF.